Below are 7 T cell receptor beta chains sequenced from a single sample in a study of radiation and T cells in renal cell carcinoma. This sample's time point: baseline pretreatment blood. Specified treatment: 15 Gy SBRT to primary tumor, nephrectomy 4 weeks later. Sequenced by immunoSEQ multiplex PCR; TCRdb stores in-frame clones only, minus some. The repertoire holds about 140,000 clones, with around four fifths as singletons. The sequences come from blood, collected from a patient whose treatment included radiotherapy and nephrectomy. These receptors all come from a woman in her forties or fifties with renal cell carcinoma.

This clone was picked up one time. CDR3 sequence reads: CASSLGTGADTQYF. The CDR3, as DNA: TGCGCCAGCAGTCTAGGGACAGGGGCAGATACGCAGTATTTT. The rearrangement links TRBV5-1 to TRBJ2-3, with 10 bases fitting TRBD1. The CDR3 spans 14 residues. Germline V lookup: CDR1 SGHRS, CDR2 YFSETQ. Germline trimming cut 5 bases from V and 4 bases from J; bases unmatched to any gene: 4.

The CDR3 sequence is CASSLKGTGYEQYF. The CDR3 coding sequence is TGTGCCAGCAGCTTAAAGGGGACAGGCTACGAGCAGTACTTC. V gene TRBV7-9 combines with J gene TRBJ2-7; the match to TRBD1 covers 8 bases. The CDR3 extends over 14 amino acids. Per germline, CDR1 SEHNR and CDR2 FQNEAQ (reference sequence). V lost 2 bases, J lost 3 bases, and 3 bases stayed unmatched. Combining the CDR3 with reference TRBV7-9 and TRBJ2-7 gives the whole variable domain DTGVSQNPRHKITKRGQNVTFRCDPISEHNRLYWYRQTLGQGPEFLTYFQNEAQLEKSRLLSDRFSAERPKGSFSTLEIQRTEQGDSAMYLCASSLKGTGYEQYFGPGTRLTVT.

This clone appeared once. The CDR3 region has the DNA TGCGCCACCCAAGGCTACAGCACAGATACGCAGTATTTT. Residues: CATQGYSTDTQYF. V is TRBV10-2 and J is TRBJ2-3, with no clear D. The CDR3 has 13 amino acids. V lost 10 bases, J lost 0 bases, and 11 bases lay in between. Germline CDR1 is WSHSY and CDR2 is SAAADI.

The chain is built from TRBV4-3 and TRBJ2-5; D remains ambiguous. The germline V and J ends were trimmed by 4 bases and 1 base, with 10 bases remaining between them. The germline gives CDR1 LGHNA, CDR2 YSLEER. This CDR3 has 14 residues. CDR3: CASSRGTGQETQYF. The CDR3 DNA sequence: TGCGCCAGCAGCCGGGGTACTGGCCAAGAGACCCAGTACTTC.

This chain joins TRBV30 and TRBJ2-7, with D tentatively TRBD2 (6 bases). Per the germline V gene, CDR1 is GTSNPN and CDR2 is SVGIG (reference sequence). This CDR3 spans 15 amino acids. Trimming removed 4 bases at V and 7 bases at J, with 23 bases between. DNA of the CDR3: TGTGCCTGGACCTTAAGGCGGGAAAGGGGAAGGGAGCAGTACTTC. This translates into CAWTLRRERGREQYF.

This clone has only a few counts. The chain is built from TRBV10-3 and TRBJ1-1; 8 nucleotides agree with TRBD1. Germline assignment: CDR1 ENHRY and CDR2 SYGVKD. The CDR3 loop spans 14 amino acids. With V trimmed by 0 bases and J by 4 bases, 1 base remained unmatched. CDR3 region: CAISESTGGTEAFF. The DNA of the CDR3 is TGTGCCATCAGTGAGTCTACAGGGGGCACTGAAGCTTTCTTT.

This chain joins TRBV5-8 and TRBJ2-7; TRBD1 aligns across 8 bases. V dropped 3 bases and J dropped 3; count of bases not matched to a gene: 5. This CDR3 has 14 residues. Per the germline V gene, CDR1 is SGHTS and CDR2 is YDEGEE. The CDR3 spells CASSSRQGFYEQYF. Here the CDR3 DNA reads TGTGCCAGCAGCTCAAGACAGGGGTTCTACGAGCAGTACTTC.